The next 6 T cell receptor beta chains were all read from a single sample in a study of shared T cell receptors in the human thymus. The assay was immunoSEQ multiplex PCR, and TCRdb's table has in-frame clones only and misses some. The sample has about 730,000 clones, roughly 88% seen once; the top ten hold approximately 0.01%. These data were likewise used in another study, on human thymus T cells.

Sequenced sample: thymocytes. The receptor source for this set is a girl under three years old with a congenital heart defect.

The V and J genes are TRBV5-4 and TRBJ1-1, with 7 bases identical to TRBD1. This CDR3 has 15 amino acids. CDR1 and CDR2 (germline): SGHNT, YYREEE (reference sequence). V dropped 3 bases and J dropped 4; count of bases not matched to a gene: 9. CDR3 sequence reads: CASSSRRGPITEAFF. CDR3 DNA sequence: TGTGCCAGCAGCTCTCGTAGGGGGCCGATCACTGAAGCTTTCTTT.

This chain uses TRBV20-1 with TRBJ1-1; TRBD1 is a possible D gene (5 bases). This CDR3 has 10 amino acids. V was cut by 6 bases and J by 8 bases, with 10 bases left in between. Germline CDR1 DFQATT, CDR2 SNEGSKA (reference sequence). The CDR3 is CSAAGLEAFF. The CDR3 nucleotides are TGCAGTGCAGCAGGGCTAGAAGCTTTCTTT.

Here the CDR3 DNA reads TGTGCCAGCAGTCCGGACCGCTTCTCTCTAGCGGGCACATACAATGAGCAGTTCTTC. Translation: CASSPDRFSLAGTYNEQFF. J is TRBJ2-1 and V is TRBV2, with 8 bases lining up with TRBD2. There are 19 residues in the CDR3. Germline V lookup: CDR1 SNHLY, CDR2 FYNNEI. V lost 5 bases to trimming and J lost 4 bases; unmatched junction nucleotides: 19.

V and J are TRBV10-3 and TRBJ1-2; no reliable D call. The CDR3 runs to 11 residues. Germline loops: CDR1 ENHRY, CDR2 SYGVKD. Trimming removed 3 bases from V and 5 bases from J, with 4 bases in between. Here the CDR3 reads CAISDNYGYTF. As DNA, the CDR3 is TGTGCCATCAGTGACAATTATGGCTACACCTTC.

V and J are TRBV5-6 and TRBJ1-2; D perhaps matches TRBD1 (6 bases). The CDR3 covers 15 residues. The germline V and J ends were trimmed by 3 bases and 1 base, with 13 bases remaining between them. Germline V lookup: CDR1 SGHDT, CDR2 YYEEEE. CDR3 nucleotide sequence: TGTGCCAGCAGCTATGGACAGCTCCATAACTATGGCTACACCTTC. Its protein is CASSYGQLHNYGYTF.

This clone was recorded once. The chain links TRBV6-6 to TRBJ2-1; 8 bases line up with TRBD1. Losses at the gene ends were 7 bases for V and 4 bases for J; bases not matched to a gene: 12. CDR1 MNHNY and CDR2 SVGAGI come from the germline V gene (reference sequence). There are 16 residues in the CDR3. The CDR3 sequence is CASNQSGGVRYNEQFF. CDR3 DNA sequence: TGTGCCAGCAACCAATCAGGGGGCGTCAGGTACAATGAGCAGTTCTTC.